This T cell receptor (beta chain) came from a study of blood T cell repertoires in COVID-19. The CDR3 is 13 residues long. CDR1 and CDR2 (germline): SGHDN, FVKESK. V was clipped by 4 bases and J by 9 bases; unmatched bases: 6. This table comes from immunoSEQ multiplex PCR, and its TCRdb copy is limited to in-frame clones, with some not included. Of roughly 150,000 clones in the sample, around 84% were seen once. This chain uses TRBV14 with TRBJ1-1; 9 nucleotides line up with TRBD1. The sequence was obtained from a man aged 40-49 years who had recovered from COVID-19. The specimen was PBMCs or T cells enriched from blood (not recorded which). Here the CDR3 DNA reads TGTGCCAGCAGCCTCCGACAGGGGGTAAAAGCTTTCTTT. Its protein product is CASSLRQGVKAFF.